This T cell receptor (beta chain) was captured in a study of blood T cell repertoires in COVID-19. Study processing details: Reference gene primers were amplified, and this amplification served to estimate nucleated cell counts. Data came from immunoSEQ multiplex PCR; TCRdb stores just in-frame clones and leaves some out. The V and J calls and clone size were taken over from that table, and D and trimming were inferred from the DNA. The sample records around 270,000 clones, 80% to 90% being singletons. Trimming removed 8 bases at V and 6 bases at J, with 10 bases between. Germline V gene data show CDR1 as SGHVS and CDR2 as FQNEAQ. This CDR3 region has 11 residues.

V gene TRBV7-8 combines with J gene TRBJ1-2; tentatively, D is TRBD1 (5 bases). This receptor was obtained from a woman in her 30s who had recovered from COVID-19. Sequencing was done on a sample of PBMCs or T cells enriched from blood (not recorded which). Here the CDR3 reads CASSGVDGYTF. The CDR3 coding sequence is TGTGCCAGCTCGGGGGTCGATGGCTACACCTTC.